One sample yielded the 13 T cell receptor beta chains listed below, sequenced in a study of T cell changes during pregnancy in multiple sclerosis. Profiling relied on immunoSEQ multiplex PCR, and the TCRdb table lists in-frame clones only, not all of them. The sample includes about 44,000 clones, 95% to 97% seen only once; the top ten take 0.85% to 1%. The sequenced sample was peripheral blood, obtained in the second trimester of pregnancy. These receptors all come from a female donor with multiple sclerosis, enrolled in a pregnancy study.

This rearrangement joins TRBV28 to TRBJ2-5, with TRBD1 identical over 10 bases. The ends lost 3 bases at V and 2 bases at J; junction bases unmatched: 3. Germline V gene data show CDR1 as MDHEN and CDR2 as SYDVKM. The CDR3 loop spans 15 amino acids. CDR3 coding DNA: TGTGCCAGCAGTTTCGCGGGACAGGGGCAAGAGACCCAGTACTTC. This sequence encodes CASSFAGQGQETQYF.

This clone was seen once. The chain links TRBV20-1 to TRBJ1-1, with 8 bases that match TRBD1. V was clipped by 5 bases and J by 6 bases; unmatched bases: 2. CDR3 length: 11 residues. From germline, CDR1 is DFQATT and CDR2 SNEGSKA (reference sequence). This CDR3 is CSAEQGAEAFF. The CDR3 bases are TGCAGTGCTGAACAGGGGGCTGAAGCTTTCTTT.

The chain's CDR3 is CASSRAGTIAGEQFF. The DNA of the CDR3 is TGTGCCAGCAGCCGGGCCGGGACTATAGCGGGTGAGCAGTTCTTC. The V gene is TRBV27, the J gene TRBJ2-1; 7 nucleotides agree with TRBD2. The ends lost 6 bases at V and 9 bases at J; junction bases unmatched: 14. CDR3 length: 15 residues. Germline V gene lookup returns CDR1 MNHEY and CDR2 SMNVEV (reference sequence).

This clone was seen only once. The rearrangement uses TRBV7-3 and TRBJ1-1, with TRBD1 matching 7 bases. CDR3 size: 13 residues. The J segment lost 4 bases and the V segment lost 5 bases, leaving 4 bases of the junction unmatched. The germline CDR1 and CDR2 sequences are SGHTA and FQGTGA. The CDR3 is CASSVRDSTEAFF. The CDR3 DNA follows: TGTGCCAGCAGCGTCCGGGACAGCACTGAAGCTTTCTTT.

The chain is built from TRBV21-1 and TRBJ2-1; TRBD2, as called in the table, went unchecked against the DNA. TRBV21-1 is a known pseudogene. This CDR3 spans 12 amino acids. CDR3 sequence reads: CASSPCSGKQFF. The CDR3 region has the DNA TGTGCCAGCAGCCCATGTAGCGGGAAGCAGTTCTTC.

The J gene is TRBJ2-7, the V gene TRBV7-9, with 10 bases matching TRBD1. The germline V gene encodes CDR1 SEHNR and CDR2 FQNEAQ (reference sequence). The CDR3 is made up of 18 amino acids. V lost 4 bases to trimming and J lost 0 bases; unmatched junction nucleotides: 12. Here the CDR3 reads CASSSPLSTGGGSYEQYF. DNA of the CDR3: TGTGCCAGCAGCTCCCCCCTTTCGACAGGGGGCGGCTCCTACGAGCAGTACTTC.

This clone showed up just once. V and J are TRBV5-4 and TRBJ2-5; the match to TRBD2 covers 8 bases. V gave up 0 bases and J gave up 2 bases; unmatched junction bases: 3. From germline, CDR1 is SGHNT and CDR2 YYREEE (reference sequence). The CDR3 has 15 residues. The CDR3 loop is CASSLGASGQETQYF. CDR3 nucleotide sequence: TGTGCCAGCAGCTTGGGGGCTAGCGGGCAAGAGACCCAGTACTTC.

The rearrangement uses TRBV2 and TRBJ2-7, with D tentatively TRBD1 (6 bases). Deletions cut 6 bases from V and 1 base from J, with 13 bases between. The CDR3 is 14 residues long. Germline V gene sequence: CDR1 SNHLY, CDR2 FYNNEI. CDR3 amino acids: CASRWTAFSYEQYF. The CDR3 coding sequence is TGTGCCAGCAGATGGACAGCCTTTTCCTACGAGCAGTACTTC.

The chain couples TRBV10-3 to TRBJ1-5; 9 nucleotides agree with TRBD1. There are 16 residues in the CDR3. Germline V gene sequence: CDR1 ENHRY, CDR2 SYGVKD. After removal of 5 bases from V and 0 bases from J, the junction contained 5 bases not matched to a gene. Here the CDR3 DNA reads TGTGCCATCAGTAAAGGGACAGGGCATAGCAATCAGCCCCAGCATTTT. It yields the protein CAISKGTGHSNQPQHF.

The chain uses TRBV30 and TRBJ2-3, with 10 bases matching TRBD2. The CDR3 totals 15 residues. V dropped 0 bases and J dropped 1; count of bases not matched to a gene: 1. The V gene's germline CDR1 is GTSNPN and CDR2 SVGIG (reference sequence). The CDR3 DNA is TGTGCCTGGAGTGTACTAGCGGGACGCACAGATACGCAGTATTTT. Translation: CAWSVLAGRTDTQYF.

This clone was counted a few times. The chain recombines TRBV7-8 with TRBJ2-2, with D maybe TRBD2 (5 bases). The germline V gene has CDR1 SGHVS and CDR2 FQNEAQ. This CDR3 spans 13 amino acids. V was shortened by 3 bases and J by 3 bases, with 5 bases between the two germline ends. CDR3 DNA: TGTGCCAGCAGCTTGAGGGACACCGGGGAGCTGTTTTTT. Its translation is CASSLRDTGELFF.

The rearrangement links TRBV5-4 to TRBJ2-2, with TRBD2 matching 13 bases. V gave up 4 bases and J gave up 4 bases; unmatched junction bases: 7. This CDR3 region has 17 residues. In germline, CDR1 is SGHNT, CDR2 YYREEE (reference sequence). In nucleotides, the CDR3 is TGTGCCAGCAGCCCCGAACTAGCGGGAGGGCTCACCGGGGAGCTGTTTTTT. This encodes CASSPELAGGLTGELFF. The variable domain in full, with the rest retrieved from reference TRBV5-4 and TRBJ2-2, is ETGVTQSPTHLIKTRGQQVTLRCSSQSGHNTVSWYQQALGQGPQFIFQYYREEENGRGNFPPRFSGLQFPNYSSELNVNALELDDSALYLCASSPELAGGLTGELFFGEGSRLTVL.

The chain has TRBV9 and TRBJ2-5, with TRBD2 identical over 10 bases. The V segment lost 0 bases and the J segment 1 base; nucleotides outside the gene matches: 12. Germline CDR1 is SGDLS and CDR2 is YYNGEE. This CDR3 has 19 residues. The chain's CDR3 is CASSVDRAGGHVGQETQYF. CDR3 coding DNA: TGTGCCAGCAGCGTAGATAGAGCGGGGGGGCATGTCGGCCAAGAGACCCAGTACTTC.